This passage covers 21 T cell receptor beta chains from one sample sequenced in a study of CD8 T cells in Susac syndrome. Reverse transcription used about 0.45 to 1 ug RNA and random hexamers. Using its own MiXCR run on the immunoSEQ multiplex PCR reads, TCRdb lists one record per CDR3 protein. The table records about 300,000 distinct CDR3 sequences, approximately 85% of them present only once. The sequenced sample consisted of CD8+ T cells from PBMCs. Receptors originate from a human donor with multiple sclerosis.

The rearrangement links TRBV12-3 or TRBV12-4 to TRBJ2-1; 7 nucleotides line up with TRBD2. This CDR3 comprises 15 residues. J was trimmed by 5 bases and V by 0 bases; bases with no gene match: 4. CDR3 DNA: TGTGCCAGCAGTTTAGCGCTGGGAGGGGACAATGAGCAGTTCTTC. It is translated as CASSLALGGDNEQFF.

CDR3 protein: CASSPAAPYEQYF. CDR3 nucleotides: TGTGCCAGCAGCCCCGCGGCACCCTACGAGCAGTACTTC. This sequence joins TRBV3-1 and TRBJ2-7, with D unclear. Germline-derived CDR1 and CDR2 are LGHDT and YNNKEL (reference sequence). The ends were cut back, 4 bases at V and 2 bases at J, with 9 bases in the middle. The CDR3 length is 13 residues.

The rearrangement uses TRBV12-5 and TRBJ2-1, with TRBD2 matching 12 bases. The CDR3 has 16 residues. V lost 4 bases, J lost 8 bases, and 9 bases stayed unmatched. Per the germline V gene, CDR1 is LGHNT and CDR2 is FRNRAP. CDR3 in DNA: TGTGCTAGTGGTTACCCGCTAGCGGGAGGGCCCTATGAGCAGTTCTTC. The encoded protein is CASGYPLAGGPYEQFF.

The V call is TRBV12-3 or TRBV12-4, the J call TRBJ2-7; D uncertain. V gave up 6 bases and J gave up 2 bases, with 35 bases separating them. The CDR3 covers 21 residues. Here the CDR3 DNA reads TGTGCCAGCAGCTCGGGCTCTCCGGCCGCGACTCTTTCATTCCTCGCCTACGAGCAGTACTTC. Encoded protein: CASSSGSPAATLSFLAYEQYF.

The rearrangement joins TRBV27 to TRBJ1-1, with D maybe TRBD1 (5 bases). The germline V gene has CDR1 MNHEY and CDR2 SMNVEV (reference sequence). Trimming shortened V by 6 bases and J by 5 bases, and 13 bases separated the two germline ends. The CDR3 extends over 13 amino acids. Here the CDR3 DNA reads TGTGCCAGCAGCCAAACGTGGGGGACTGAAGCTTTCTTT. As protein: CASSQTWGTEAFF.

The chain recombines TRBV30 with TRBJ2-7, with D tentatively TRBD1 (5 bases). Germline V gene lookup returns CDR1 GTSNPN and CDR2 SVGIG (reference sequence). The CDR3 runs 13 residues. The V end was cut by 4 bases, the J end by 4 bases, with 14 bases between. CDR3 sequence reads: CAWNPPAGYEQYF. CDR3 coding DNA: TGTGCCTGGAACCCCCCGGCAGGGTACGAGCAGTACTTC.

The V and J genes are TRBV27 and TRBJ2-1, with 9 bases lining up with TRBD1. The V segment lost 5 bases and the J segment 5 bases; nucleotides outside the gene matches: 4. The CDR3 length is 14 residues. Germline V gene sequence: CDR1 MNHEY, CDR2 SMNVEV (reference sequence). The CDR3 coding sequence is TGTGCCAGCAGTACAGGGGGCAATGACAATGAGCAGTTCTTC. Protein product: CASSTGGNDNEQFF.

This clonotype was seen more than once but under ten times. V is TRBV6-2 or TRBV6-3 and J is TRBJ1-2; no clear D gene. The germline V gene encodes CDR1 MNHEY and CDR2 SVGEGT. With 2 bases removed from V and 0 bases from J, the gap between germline ends came to 13 bases. The CDR3 totals 16 residues. In nucleotides, the CDR3 is TGTGCCAGCAGTTACGGAGGACCTGTAGCTAACTATGGCTACACCTTC. Translated: CASSYGGPVANYGYTF.

The chain couples TRBV13 to TRBJ1-1; 12 bases align to TRBD1. CDR1 is PRHDT and CDR2 is FYEKMQ in the germline V gene (reference sequence). The CDR3 sequence is 17 residues long. V gave up 5 bases and J gave up 6 bases; unmatched junction bases: 13. CDR3 in amino acids: CASSTAGTGGGGAEAFF. The CDR3 DNA is TGTGCCAGCAGCACAGCCGGGACAGGGGGCGGAGGCGCTGAAGCTTTCTTT.

The J gene is TRBJ1-2, the V gene TRBV5-1, with 8 bases aligning to TRBD1. V dropped 5 bases and J dropped 2; count of bases not matched to a gene: 8. The CDR3 is 15 residues long. Germline lookup yields CDR1 SGHRS and CDR2 YFSETQ. CDR3 amino acids: CASRDRATVNYGYTF. The CDR3 coding sequence is TGCGCCAGCAGGGACAGGGCTACAGTGAACTATGGCTACACCTTC.

This chain links TRBV27 with TRBJ2-7; D not certain. Germline values: CDR1 MNHEY, CDR2 SMNVEV (reference sequence). The CDR3 contains 16 residues. Deletions cut 2 bases from V and 1 base from J, with 15 bases between. In nucleotides, the CDR3 is TGTGCCAGCAGTTTAGTTGCTTCGGGCTTTTCCTACGAGCAGTACTTC. It translates to CASSLVASGFSYEQYF.

The rearrangement uses TRBV2 and TRBJ2-7; 9 bases are shared with TRBD1. In germline, CDR1 is SNHLY, CDR2 FYNNEI. Losses at the gene ends were 8 bases for V and 4 bases for J; bases not matched to a gene: 6. CDR3 length: 13 amino acids. Here the CDR3 reads CASGGQGGYEQYF. CDR3 sequence (DNA): TGTGCCAGCGGGGGACAGGGTGGTTACGAGCAGTACTTC.

The chain links TRBV28 to TRBJ2-7; 12 positions match TRBD2. The germline V gene has CDR1 MDHEN and CDR2 SYDVKM. V lost 3 bases and J lost 5; bases outside the gene matches: 8. The CDR3 extends over 16 amino acids. CDR3 in DNA: TGTGCCAGCAGTTTCCGCGGACTAGCGGGAACCCACGAGCAGTACTTC. This translates into CASSFRGLAGTHEQYF.

The chain links TRBV6-1 to TRBJ2-1; 12 bases fit TRBD2. CDR3 length: 16 amino acids. CDR1 and CDR2 (germline): MNHNS, SASEGT. Losses at the gene ends were 6 bases for V and 4 bases for J; bases not matched to a gene: 7. The CDR3 bases are TGTGCCAGCAGCCCGACTAGCGGGGGTGGATACAATGAGCAGTTCTTC. Translation: CASSPTSGGGYNEQFF.

The rearrangement uses TRBV6-5 and TRBJ2-3, with TRBD1 as a possible D gene (6 bases). Trimming removed 6 bases from V and 0 bases from J, with 10 bases in between. The CDR3 loop spans 14 amino acids. Germline assignment: CDR1 MNHEY and CDR2 SVGAGI. The CDR3 region is CASRLTGSTDTQYF. The DNA for the CDR3 is TGTGCCAGCAGACTGACAGGTAGCACAGATACGCAGTATTTT.

V and J are TRBV7-2 and TRBJ2-7, with a weak D call TRBD2 (5 bases). With 3 bases removed from V and 7 bases from J, the gap between germline ends came to 19 bases. The CDR3 runs to 15 residues. Germline CDR1 reads SGHTA; CDR2 reads FQGNSA. CDR3 sequence (DNA): TGTGCCAGCAGCTTCTTCAGCGGAGTCCTCCTAGAGCAGTACTTC. This translates into CASSFFSGVLLEQYF.

This chain connects TRBV27 to TRBJ1-4; D ambiguous. This CDR3 has 18 amino acids. V lost 10 bases and J 0 bases, leaving 24 bases between the germline ends. Germline V gene lookup returns CDR1 MNHEY and CDR2 SMNVEV (reference sequence). CDR3 loop: CAIFQEEGPVATNEKLFF. In DNA, the CDR3 is TGTGCCATCTTTCAGGAAGAGGGCCCCGTTGCAACTAATGAAAAACTGTTTTTT.

The CDR3 protein is CASSPAGTTHYNEQFF. CDR3 bases: TGTGCCAGCAGCCCGGCCGGGACAACCCATTACAATGAGCAGTTCTTC. The chain links TRBV3-1 to TRBJ2-1, with D perhaps matching TRBD1 (6 bases). Trimming removed 4 bases at V and 4 bases at J, with 17 bases between. Germline V gene sequence: CDR1 LGHDT, CDR2 YNNKEL (reference sequence). This CDR3 has 16 amino acids.

This sequence joins TRBV5-4 and TRBJ1-3, with a weak D call TRBD1 (5 bases). Trimming pared 3 bases from V and 1 base from J, leaving 11 bases between. CDR1 is SGHNT, CDR2 YYREEE, per germline (reference sequence). The length of the CDR3 is 15 residues. The CDR3 DNA follows: TGTGCCAGCAGCTCGCCAGGGAGATCTGGAAACACCATATATTTT. Translating gives CASSSPGRSGNTIYF.

This sequence joins TRBV30 and TRBJ2-7; a possible D gene is TRBD1 (6 bases). This CDR3 spans 12 amino acids. Germline CDR1 is GTSNPN and CDR2 is SVGIG (reference sequence). Deletions cut 4 bases from V and 3 bases from J, with 10 bases between. CDR3: CAWTDRSYEQYF. In DNA, the CDR3 is TGTGCCTGGACTGACAGGAGCTACGAGCAGTACTTC.

This sequence joins TRBV6-6 and TRBJ1-2; D is possibly TRBD1 (6 bases). This CDR3 has 14 residues. CDR1 is MNHNY and CDR2 is SVGAGI in the germline V gene (reference sequence). V dropped 3 bases and J dropped 5 bases, with 13 bases sitting between them. CDR3 DNA sequence: TGTGCCAGCAGTTATGGACAGAGCCAATATGGCTACACCTTC. Its translation is CASSYGQSQYGYTF.